Included here is one T cell receptor (beta chain) sequence, with context. Antigen: not known. The data stem from a study of OX40 agonist ivuxolimab in advanced cancers. Study-wide background: The dose of intravenous ivuxolimab that patients received every 2 weeks ranged from 0.01 to 10 mg/kg. Whole-study results and caveats: Blood T cells, both CD4+ and CD8+, expanded clonally by week 6 at 0.1 to 3.0 mg/kg.

Using immunoSEQ multiplex PCR, the repertoire was profiled, and TCRdb retains in-frame clones only, with some absent. In the table there are roughly 66,000 clones, 82% of which are singletons. This specimen was CD4+ or CD8+ T cells sorted from blood, taken in a trial of the OX40 agonist ivuxolimab. This sequence was found in an adult with an advanced solid tumor such as melanoma, head and neck, liver or kidney cancer.

The CDR3 here is CASSLTRLDSPLHF. The CDR3 DNA follows: TGTGCCAGCAGCCTCACCCGGCTGGATTCACCCCTCCACTTT. The J gene is TRBJ1-6, the V gene TRBV11-2, with D unclear. CDR3 length: 14 residues. V lost 5 bases and J 8 bases, leaving 13 bases between the germline ends. CDR1 is SGHAT, CDR2 FQNNGV, per germline.